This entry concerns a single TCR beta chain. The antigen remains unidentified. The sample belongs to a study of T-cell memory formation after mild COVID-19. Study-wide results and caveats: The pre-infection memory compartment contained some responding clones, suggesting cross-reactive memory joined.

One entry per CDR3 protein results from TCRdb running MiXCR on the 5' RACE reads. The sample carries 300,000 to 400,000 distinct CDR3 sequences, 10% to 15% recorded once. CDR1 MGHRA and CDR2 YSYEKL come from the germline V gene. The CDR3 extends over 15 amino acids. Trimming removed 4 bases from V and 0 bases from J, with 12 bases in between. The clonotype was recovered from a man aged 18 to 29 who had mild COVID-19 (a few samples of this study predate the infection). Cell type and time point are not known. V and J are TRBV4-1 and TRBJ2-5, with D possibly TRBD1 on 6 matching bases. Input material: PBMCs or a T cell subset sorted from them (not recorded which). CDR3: CASSLGQRYQETQYF. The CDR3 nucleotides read TGCGCCAGCAGCCTAGGACAGAGGTACCAAGAGACCCAGTACTTC.